The source of this T cell receptor beta chain is a study of monozygotic twins with cystic fibrosis. Study-wide findings and caveats: Low clonality (median about 0.0095) suggested a mostly naive repertoire.

Trimming stripped 4 bases from V and 6 bases from J, with 22 bases between. The CDR3 is 15 residues long. Germline V gene sequence: CDR1 GTSNPN, CDR2 SVGIG (reference sequence). The repertoire was sequenced with immunoSEQ multiplex PCR; TCRdb's copy has only in-frame clones and lacks some. The profile shows tens of thousands of clones, 96% of them singletons. Comments on this clone: Its cognate antigen is unknown.

V gene TRBV30 combines with J gene TRBJ2-7; TRBD2 might be the D (5 bases). The receptor was isolated from a girl aged 2 to 9 with cystic fibrosis. The sample comprised blood. The CDR3 DNA reads as TGTGCCTGGACCCTAGGAGGTCAACGCCTCCTCGAGCAGTACTTC. Protein product: CAWTLGGQRLLEQYF.